These 19 T cell receptor beta chains were all obtained from the same sample, sequenced in a study of blood T cell repertoires in COVID-19. Generated by immunoSEQ multiplex PCR, the TCRdb table keeps only in-frame clones and is missing some. The sample holds roughly 250,000 clones, approximately 90% seen once. The sample comprised PBMCs or T cells enriched from blood (not recorded which). These receptors all come from a man aged 40-55 years who had recovered from COVID-19.

The J gene is TRBJ1-4, the V gene TRBV6-1; D is perhaps TRBD1 (6 bases). Trimming pared 2 bases from V and 7 bases from J, leaving 14 bases between. Germline V gene data show CDR1 as MNHNS and CDR2 as SASEGT. This CDR3 spans 15 amino acids. The CDR3 sequence is CASSEIWGLVEKLFF. CDR3 DNA: TGTGCCAGCAGTGAAATCTGGGGGCTTGTTGAAAAACTGTTTTTT.

The V call is TRBV4-2, the J call TRBJ2-5; TRBD2 matches at 7 bases. The CDR3 consists of 16 residues. Germline V lookup: CDR1 LGHNA, CDR2 YNFKEQ. Trimming at V came to 3 bases and at J to 4 bases, leaving 11 bases not matched to a gene. Written as DNA, the CDR3 is TGTGCCAGCAGCCAGGGGGGGGGACTCACGGGAGAGACCCAGTACTTC. This gives the protein CASSQGGGLTGETQYF.

The chain carries TRBV11-3 and TRBJ2-1; maybe TRBD2 (6 bases). V was clipped by 2 bases and J by 6 bases, with 23 bases between them. The germline CDR1 and CDR2 sequences are SGHNT and YENEEA. The CDR3 contains 18 residues. The CDR3 DNA sequence: TGTGCCAGCAGCTTAATTTGGCGGGGCCCACCCGTTAGCAATGAGCAGTTCTTC. This encodes CASSLIWRGPPVSNEQFF. The variable domain in full, with the rest retrieved from reference TRBV11-3 and TRBJ2-1, is EAGVVQSPRYKIIEKKQPVAFWCNPISGHNTLYWYLQNLGQGPELLIRYENEEAVDDSQLPKDRFSAERLKGVDSTLKIQPAELGDSAVYLCASSLIWRGPPVSNEQFFGPGTRLTVL.

DNA for the CDR3: TGCAGCGGCGAGGAGCGGGGCACAGATACGCAGTATTTT. This translates into CSGEERGTDTQYF. The chain uses TRBV29-1 and TRBJ2-3; a possible D gene is TRBD2 (6 bases). Deletions cut 7 bases from V and 1 base from J, with 12 bases between. The CDR3 extends over 13 amino acids. CDR1 and CDR2 (germline): SQVTM, ANQGSEA.

V is TRBV24-1 and J is TRBJ2-7; no firm D call. Germline V gene data show CDR1 as KGHDR and CDR2 as SFDVKD. This CDR3 contains 13 residues. The V and J ends lost 2 bases and 5 bases respectively, with 9 bases between them. CDR3 in DNA: TGTGCCACCAGTGATTATGACACCCACGAGCAGTACTTC. Translation gives CATSDYDTHEQYF.

The rearrangement links TRBV29-1 to TRBJ1-2; the D is unclear. The CDR3 is made up of 11 amino acids. The ends were cut back, 3 bases at V and 8 bases at J, with 10 bases in the middle. Germline V CDR1 and CDR2: SQVTM, ANQGSEA. The DNA of the CDR3 is TGCAGCGTTGAGACGGGGTGGGGCTACACCTTC. Translated, it gives CSVETGWGYTF.

The V and J genes are TRBV12-3 or TRBV12-4 and TRBJ2-7, with a tentative D call TRBD1 (5 bases). This CDR3 has 13 amino acids. The germline V and J ends were trimmed by 2 bases and 8 bases, with 13 bases remaining between them. This chain's CDR3 is CASSLFTGRQQYF. The CDR3 DNA follows: TGTGCCAGCAGTTTATTTACAGGTCGTCAGCAGTACTTC.

The V and J genes are TRBV6-1 and TRBJ2-7; TRBD1 agrees at 9 bases. CDR3 length equals 14 residues. Germline loops: CDR1 MNHNS, CDR2 SASEGT. With V trimmed by 6 bases and J by 4 bases, 7 bases remained unmatched. As DNA, the CDR3 is TGTGCCAGCAGGCCTCCGGGACAGGGATACGAGCAGTACTTC. Translation: CASRPPGQGYEQYF.

The chain recombines TRBV19 with TRBJ2-5; 9 bases agree with TRBD2. This CDR3 region has 18 residues. With V trimmed by 8 bases and J by 5 bases, 21 bases remained unmatched. CDR1 is LNHDA, CDR2 SQIVND, per germline (reference sequence). In DNA form, the CDR3 reads TGTGCCAGTTGCCGGGTGGCTAGCGGGACCAGACCCCGGGAGACCCAGTACTTC. Translating it yields CASCRVASGTRPRETQYF.

The chain links TRBV3-1 (or the pseudogene TRBV3-2) to TRBJ2-1, with TRBD2 matching over 8 bases. The ends lost 4 bases at V and 7 bases at J; junction bases unmatched: 15. This CDR3 region has 17 residues. The V gene's germline CDR1 is LGHDT and CDR2 YNNKEL (reference sequence). Here the CDR3 reads CASSPRGSGGRGNEQFF. The DNA for the CDR3 is TGTGCCAGCAGCCCCCGGGGAAGCGGGGGCCGGGGGAATGAGCAGTTCTTC.

The chain has TRBV12-3 or TRBV12-4 and TRBJ1-2; possible D gene TRBD1, 5 bases. Between the trimmed V and J ends, which lost 8 bases and 4 bases, there was a span of 14 bases. The CDR3 covers 13 residues. CDR3: CASWGQDLYGYTF. The CDR3 nucleotides are TGTGCCAGCTGGGGCCAGGACCTCTATGGCTACACCTTC.

This chain joins TRBV5-1 and TRBJ2-3; 7 bases fit TRBD2. The CDR3 extends over 16 amino acids. After removal of 3 bases from V and 2 bases from J, the junction contained 9 bases not matched to a gene. Germline-derived CDR1 and CDR2 are SGHRS and YFSETQ. CDR3 loop: CASSSRGRGDTDTQYF. CDR3 DNA: TGCGCCAGCAGCTCCCGTGGTCGGGGGGACACAGATACGCAGTATTTT.

The CDR3 DNA is TGCAGCGCCAGATGGAGGTCCGGGCCGGAAGATCCCTACGAGCAGTACTTC. Translation gives CSARWRSGPEDPYEQYF. The rearrangement links TRBV29-1 to TRBJ2-7, with D perhaps matching TRBD2 (5 bases). The germline gives CDR1 SQVTM, CDR2 ANQGSEA. Trimming left V 7 bases short and J 2 bases short, with 27 bases between. The CDR3 consists of 17 residues.

The V call is TRBV7-6, the J call TRBJ1-6, with 8 positions matching TRBD1. The CDR3 has 17 residues. From germline, CDR1 is SGHVS and CDR2 FNYEAQ. V was pared by 3 bases and J by 6 bases, with 10 bases of the junction left unmatched. CDR3 bases: TGTGCCAGCAGCTTCGAGGTCCAGGGGGCGGCTAATTCACCCCTCCACTTT. Protein product: CASSFEVQGAANSPLHF.

The V gene is TRBV4-1, the J gene TRBJ1-2; D gene ambiguous. V was pared by 0 bases and J by 8 bases, with 4 bases between. The CDR3 is 11 amino acids. Germline V gene sequence: CDR1 MGHRA, CDR2 YSYEKL. CDR3 region: CASSQDRGYTF. Here the CDR3 DNA reads TGCGCCAGCAGCCAAGATAGAGGCTACACCTTC.

The chain recombines TRBV15 with TRBJ2-2; TRBD2 might be the D (6 bases). The CDR3 contains 15 residues. V lost 5 bases and J 0 bases, leaving 10 bases between the germline ends. Germline-derived CDR1 and CDR2 are LNHNV and YYDKDF (reference sequence). The CDR3 sequence: CATSGRGPNTGELFF. The CDR3 DNA reads as TGTGCCACCAGCGGGCGGGGACCGAACACCGGGGAGCTGTTTTTT.

V usage is TRBV19 and J usage is TRBJ2-3, with TRBD1 as a possible D gene (5 bases). Germline V gene sequence: CDR1 LNHDA, CDR2 SQIVND (reference sequence). Trimming pared 3 bases from V and 3 bases from J, leaving 16 bases between. This CDR3 is built from 16 residues. The CDR3 nucleotides read TGTGCCAGTAGTATTTGGGGCAGCGAGAGGACAGATACGCAGTATTTT. Protein product: CASSIWGSERTDTQYF.

This clone was observed once. The chain employs TRBV2 and TRBJ2-3; D perhaps matches TRBD2 (6 bases). This CDR3 has 13 amino acids. The germline V gene encodes CDR1 SNHLY and CDR2 FYNNEI. V lost 5 bases, J lost 7 bases, and 13 bases lay in between. The CDR3 DNA follows: TGTGCCAGCAGTCTCCGCGGGGCTTATACGCAGTATTTT. It translates to CASSLRGAYTQYF.

The rearrangement joins TRBV11-1 to TRBJ2-7; D possibly corresponds to TRBD1 (6 bases). Between the trimmed V and J ends, which lost 6 bases and 3 bases, there was a span of 12 bases. CDR1 is SGHAT and CDR2 is FQDESV in the germline V gene (reference sequence). The CDR3 is 13 residues long. The chain's CDR3 is CASSWDKNYEQYF. The CDR3 coding sequence is TGTGCCAGCAGTTGGGACAAGAACTACGAGCAGTACTTC.